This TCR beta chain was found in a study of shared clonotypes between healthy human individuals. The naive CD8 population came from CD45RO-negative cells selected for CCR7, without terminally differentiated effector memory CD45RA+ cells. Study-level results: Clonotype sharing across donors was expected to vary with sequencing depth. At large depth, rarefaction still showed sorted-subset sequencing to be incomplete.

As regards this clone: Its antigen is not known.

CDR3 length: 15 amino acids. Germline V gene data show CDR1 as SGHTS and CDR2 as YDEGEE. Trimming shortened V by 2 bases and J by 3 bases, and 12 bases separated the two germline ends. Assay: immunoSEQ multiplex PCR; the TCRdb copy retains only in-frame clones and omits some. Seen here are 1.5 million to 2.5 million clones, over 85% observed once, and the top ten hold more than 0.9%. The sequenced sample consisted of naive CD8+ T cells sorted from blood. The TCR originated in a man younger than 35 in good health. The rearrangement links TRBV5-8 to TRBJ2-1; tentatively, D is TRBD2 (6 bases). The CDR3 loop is CASSFGEAVYNEQFF. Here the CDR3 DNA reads TGTGCCAGCAGCTTCGGGGAGGCGGTCTACAATGAGCAGTTCTTC. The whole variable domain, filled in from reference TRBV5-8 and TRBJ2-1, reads EAGVTQSPTHLIKTRGQQATLRCSPISGHTSVYWYQQALGLGLQFLLWYDEGEERNRGNFPPRFSGRQFPNYSSELNVNALELEDSALYLCASSFGEAVYNEQFFGPGTRLTVL.